The 25 T cell receptor beta chains given below trace back to one sample, sequenced in a study of cytomegalovirus exposure and HLA in healthy donors. Primers for the PCR totalled 60 Vbeta and 13 Jbeta. Repertoires were generated with immunoSEQ multiplex PCR, while TCRdb's copy carries only in-frame clones and drops some. Counted here are 55,000 to 85,000 clones, approximately 80% occurring once; the ten biggest clones make up 7.8%. Sequenced sample: PBMCs. Receptors were obtained from a man between 18 and 35 years old in good health and CMV-seropositive.

The chain carries TRBV30 and TRBJ2-7; TRBD2 aligns across 12 bases. The CDR3 is made up of 18 amino acids. Germline V gives CDR1 GTSNPN, CDR2 SVGIG (reference sequence). Losses at the gene ends were 3 bases for V and 0 bases for J; bases not matched to a gene: 12. The CDR3 coding sequence is TGTGCCTGGAGCCGGACTAGCGGGACGTCCTGGATCTCCTACGAGCAGTACTTC. It encodes CAWSRTSGTSWISYEQYF.

The chain has TRBV2 and TRBJ2-5, with 11 nucleotides matching TRBD2. This CDR3 is 14 amino acids long. The V gene end was trimmed by 6 bases and the J gene end by 4 bases; junction bases not matched to a gene: 4. Germline V gene lookup returns CDR1 SNHLY and CDR2 FYNNEI. CDR3 in DNA: TGTGCCAGCAGACTAGCGGGAGTAGTAGAGACCCAGTACTTC. It yields the protein CASRLAGVVETQYF.

This clone has only a few counts. The chain uses TRBV2 and TRBJ1-2; the D gene is possibly TRBD1 (5 bases). V was trimmed by 6 bases and J by 6 bases, leaving 14 bases between them. CDR3 length equals 13 residues. CDR1 is SNHLY, CDR2 FYNNEI, per germline. The CDR3 bases are TGTGCCAGCAGCGCTGCCGGGGGTGATGGCTACACCTTC. Its translation is CASSAAGGDGYTF.

This clone was seen only once. V is TRBV28 and J is TRBJ2-1, with D possibly being TRBD2 (5 bases). Trimming removed 4 bases from V and 8 bases from J, with 21 bases in between. The CDR3 has 16 residues. Germline V gene lookup returns CDR1 MDHEN and CDR2 SYDVKM. CDR3 DNA sequence: TGTGCCAGCAGTTCCTCCGGGGATACATATTGGGATGAGCAGTTCTTC. This codes for CASSSSGDTYWDEQFF.

The chain recombines TRBV10-3 with TRBJ1-1; D is possibly TRBD1 (5 bases). The CDR3 extends over 15 amino acids. V was clipped by 3 bases and J by 3 bases, with 14 bases between them. Germline values: CDR1 ENHRY, CDR2 SYGVKD. DNA for the CDR3: TGTGCCATCAGTGAACAGGCCCATGGGTACACTGAAGCTTTCTTT. Translated: CAISEQAHGYTEAFF.

This clone was found once. The CDR3 bases are TGTGCCACCAGCACGGGGACAGGGGACACCGGGGAGCTGTTTTTT. Translating it yields CATSTGTGDTGELFF. The chain joins TRBV15 to TRBJ2-2; TRBD1 matches 10 bases. The CDR3 totals 15 residues. The V and J ends lost 4 bases and 3 bases, in that order; junction bases with no gene match: 2. CDR1 is LNHNV, CDR2 YYDKDF, per germline (reference sequence).

The V call is TRBV14, the J call TRBJ1-1; 8 positions match TRBD1. The CDR3 extends over 14 amino acids. Germline CDR1 is SGHDN and CDR2 is FVKESK. V shed 5 bases, J shed 5 bases, and the junction held 7 bases outside the gene matches. This CDR3 reads CASSFTGGRTEAFF. The CDR3 bases are TGTGCCAGCAGCTTTACAGGGGGACGGACTGAAGCTTTCTTT. The full variable domain, its missing parts supplied by reference TRBV14 and TRBJ1-1, is EAGVTQFPSHSVIEKGQTVTLRCDPISGHDNLYWYRRVMGKEIKFLLHFVKESKQDESGMPNNRFLAERTGGTYSTLKVQPAELEDSGVYFCASSFTGGRTEAFFGQGTRLTVV.

V gene TRBV11-2 combines with J gene TRBJ2-5; TRBD2 agrees at 12 bases. In germline, CDR1 is SGHAT, CDR2 FQNNGV. CDR3 length: 14 amino acids. V dropped 5 bases and J dropped 4; count of bases not matched to a gene: 2. In DNA, the CDR3 is TGTGCCAGCAGCGGGGGACTAGCGGGAGAGACCCAGTACTTC. Protein: CASSGGLAGETQYF.

A single count supports this clone. The chain links TRBV29-1 to TRBJ2-5; 8 bases agree with TRBD1. This CDR3 has 12 amino acids. V lost 4 bases to trimming and J lost 9 bases; unmatched junction nucleotides: 7. The germline V gene encodes CDR1 SQVTM and CDR2 ANQGSEA. CDR3 amino acids: CSVGGQGAPQYF. In DNA, the CDR3 is TGCAGCGTTGGAGGGCAGGGGGCGCCCCAGTACTTC.

This chain links TRBV30 with TRBJ2-7; 8 positions agree with TRBD2. The V gene's germline CDR1 is GTSNPN and CDR2 SVGIG (reference sequence). Trimming removed 4 bases from V and 3 bases from J; junction bases left unmatched: 8. CDR3 length: 14 residues. The CDR3 coding sequence is TGTGCCTGGAAGAAGTCTAGCGGGTACTACGAGCAGTACTTC. This encodes CAWKKSSGYYEQYF.

This rearrangement joins TRBV6-4 to TRBJ1-3, with D maybe TRBD1 (6 bases). The germline V gene encodes CDR1 MRHNA and CDR2 SNTAGT. This CDR3 contains 14 residues. Trimming shortened V by 6 bases and J by 2 bases, and 11 bases separated the two germline ends. In nucleotides, the CDR3 is TGTGCCAGCAGCAGGACAGCTACTGGAAACACCATATATTTT. It encodes CASSRTATGNTIYF.

This chain uses TRBV10-3 with TRBJ2-1; D is possibly TRBD2 (5 bases). CDR3 length: 12 amino acids. V was cut by 2 bases and J by 7 bases, with 6 bases left in between. From germline, CDR1 is ENHRY and CDR2 SYGVKD. The CDR3 protein is CAISERRNEQFF. The CDR3 bases are TGTGCCATCAGTGAGCGGAGGAATGAGCAGTTCTTC.

The rearrangement links TRBV30 to TRBJ2-5; TRBD1 is a possible D gene (6 bases). CDR1 and CDR2 (germline): GTSNPN, SVGIG (reference sequence). This CDR3 is built from 15 residues. V lost 0 bases and J lost 1, with 12 bases in between. In DNA, the CDR3 is TGTGCCTGGAGTGTACACAGGGCCCCCCAAGAGACCCAGTACTTC. This sequence encodes CAWSVHRAPQETQYF.

The chain combines TRBV6-1 with TRBJ1-1; no clear D gene. Germline V gene sequence: CDR1 MNHNS, CDR2 SASEGT. The CDR3 contains 13 residues. V was clipped by 6 bases and J by 1 base, with 9 bases between them. The CDR3 sequence is CASSVHENTEAFF. In nucleotides, the CDR3 is TGTGCCAGCAGCGTACACGAGAACACTGAAGCTTTCTTT.

A remark on this clone: Additional DNA sequences in this sample encode the identical CDR3. The CDR3 sequence is CASSYRGQGTYEQYF. The CDR3, as DNA: TGTGCCAGCAGTTACAGGGGACAGGGAACCTACGAGCAGTACTTC. The chain recombines TRBV6-5 with TRBJ2-7; 9 bases are a match to TRBD1. V dropped 2 bases and J dropped 2; count of bases not matched to a gene: 4. Germline CDR1 MNHEY, CDR2 SVGAGI. The CDR3 covers 15 residues.

This clone was observed once. This chain uses TRBV28 with TRBJ2-3; 8 bases agree with TRBD1. The CDR3 loop spans 17 amino acids. With V trimmed by 4 bases and J by 2 bases, 11 bases remained unmatched. CDR1 is MDHEN, CDR2 SYDVKM, per germline. CDR3 in amino acids: CASSSPQGAPYTDTQYF. In DNA form, the CDR3 reads TGTGCCAGCAGTTCCCCCCAGGGGGCACCTTACACAGATACGCAGTATTTT.

V and J are TRBV30 and TRBJ1-2; possible D gene TRBD1, 5 bases. Trimming removed 2 bases from V and 5 bases from J, with 15 bases in between. Germline V gives CDR1 GTSNPN, CDR2 SVGIG (reference sequence). This CDR3 has 14 amino acids. CDR3 DNA: TGTGCCTGGAGTTTGGGGGAGGGAGATTATGGCTACACCTTC. This encodes CAWSLGEGDYGYTF.

The V gene is TRBV6-5, the J gene TRBJ2-7, with D possibly TRBD1 on 5 matching bases. The V end lost 4 bases, the J end lost 7 bases, and 17 bases lay between the germline ends. This CDR3 is built from 14 residues. Germline V CDR1 and CDR2: MNHEY, SVGAGI. The CDR3 nucleotides are TGTGCCAGCAGTTCCATGACCCGGGCAGGGGAGCAGTACTTC. It yields the protein CASSSMTRAGEQYF.

CDR3 residues: CAGTYTGRAYTGELFF. In DNA, the CDR3 is TGTGCCGGGACCTACACAGGGCGGGCCTACACCGGGGAGCTGTTTTTT. The J gene is TRBJ2-2, the V gene TRBV30; possibly TRBD1 for D (6 bases). V was cut by 8 bases and J by 3 bases, with 22 bases left in between. CDR3 length: 16 amino acids. Germline CDR1 and CDR2: GTSNPN and SVGIG (reference sequence).

This chain connects TRBV27 to TRBJ1-5, with 8 bases lining up with TRBD1. Looked up from germline, CDR1 is MNHEY and CDR2 is SMNVEV (reference sequence). V lost 5 bases to trimming and J lost 0 bases; unmatched junction nucleotides: 3. The CDR3 is 15 amino acids. The CDR3 DNA follows: TGTGCCAGCAGTGTCGACAGGGGTAGCAATCAGCCCCAGCATTTT. This encodes CASSVDRGSNQPQHF.

The chain couples TRBV30 to TRBJ1-2; 7 nucleotides align to TRBD1. There are 13 residues in the CDR3. J gave up 6 bases and V 0 bases, and 4 bases lay outside the gene matches. CDR1 and CDR2 (germline): GTSNPN, SVGIG (reference sequence). The CDR3 reads CAWSVTGAHGYTF. In nucleotides, the CDR3 is TGTGCCTGGAGTGTAACAGGGGCTCATGGCTACACCTTC.

The chain couples TRBV14 to TRBJ1-1, with a possible D match to TRBD1 (6 bases). This CDR3 has 14 amino acids. V gave up 4 bases and J gave up 9 bases, with 18 bases separating them. Germline CDR1 and CDR2: SGHDN and FVKESK. CDR3: CASSRNDGGHKAFF. In DNA, the CDR3 is TGTGCCAGCAGCCGAAACGACGGGGGGCACAAAGCTTTCTTT.

The chain is built from TRBV7-8 and TRBJ2-1; 11 bases are a match to TRBD2. CDR1 and CDR2 (germline): SGHVS, FQNEAQ. V dropped 5 bases and J dropped 0; count of bases not matched to a gene: 9. This CDR3 comprises 18 residues. Here the CDR3 DNA reads TGTGCCAGCAGCGCGAACCCAACTAGCGGGAGCTCCTACAATGAGCAGTTCTTC. Translation: CASSANPTSGSSYNEQFF.

The rearrangement joins TRBV25-1 to TRBJ1-2; D is unclear. Trimming shortened V by 2 bases and J by 8 bases, and 12 bases separated the two germline ends. CDR3 size: 13 residues. Germline V gene data show CDR1 as MGHDK and CDR2 as SYGVNS. The CDR3 region has the DNA TGTGCCAGCAGTGAAGTAACAGCTAGCGGCTACACCTTC. It is translated as CASSEVTASGYTF.

The gene calls are TRBV6-1 and TRBJ1-1; TRBD1 agrees at 8 bases. The CDR3 has 15 amino acids. In germline, CDR1 is MNHNS, CDR2 SASEGT. V was clipped by 7 bases and J by 7 bases; unmatched bases: 14. For the CDR3, the DNA is TGTGCCAGCAAAATGATGACAGGGGAGCTGGGTGAAGCTTTCTTT. Translation gives CASKMMTGELGEAFF.